These 2 T cell receptor beta chains were sequenced from one sample in a study of T cell clonality in common variable immunodeficiency. For these receptors, no antigen is known. Profiling relied on immunoSEQ multiplex PCR, and the TCRdb table lists in-frame clones only, not all of them. Its clone listing holds more than 6,500 clones. Findings of the study overall: Fewer deletions and N-nucleotide insertions were reportedly seen in common variable immunodeficiency TCR beta sequences.

Sequenced sample: peripheral blood mononuclear cells. The receptors derive from a human donor with common variable immunodeficiency.

Points on this clone: The read falls 3 residues short of the CDR3 end, and the missing part is taken from the germline J gene. The rearrangement joins TRBV20-1 to TRBJ1-2; the match to TRBD1 covers 10 bases. V shed 6 bases, J shed 5 bases, and the junction held 9 bases outside the gene matches. The CDR3 runs to 14 residues. Germline CDR1 reads DFQATT; CDR2 reads SNEGSKA (reference sequence). CDR3: CSAIGQGEVYGYTF. CDR3 DNA, as far as it was read: TGCAGTGCCATAGGACAGGGGGAAGTATATGGC.

With respect to this clone: The read terminates 3 residues before the CDR3 end, so the remaining end is supplied by the germline J gene. V gene TRBV19 combines with J gene TRBJ1-5; the D gene is possibly TRBD1 (5 bases). Germline CDR1 and CDR2: LNHDA and SQIVND (reference sequence). Between the trimmed V and J ends, which lost 5 bases and 1 base, there was a span of 12 bases. The CDR3 extends over 15 amino acids. The CDR3 sequence: CASSLVGGSNQPQHF. The sequenced CDR3 bases are TGTGCCAGTAGTTTGGTCGGGGGAAGCAATCAGCCC.